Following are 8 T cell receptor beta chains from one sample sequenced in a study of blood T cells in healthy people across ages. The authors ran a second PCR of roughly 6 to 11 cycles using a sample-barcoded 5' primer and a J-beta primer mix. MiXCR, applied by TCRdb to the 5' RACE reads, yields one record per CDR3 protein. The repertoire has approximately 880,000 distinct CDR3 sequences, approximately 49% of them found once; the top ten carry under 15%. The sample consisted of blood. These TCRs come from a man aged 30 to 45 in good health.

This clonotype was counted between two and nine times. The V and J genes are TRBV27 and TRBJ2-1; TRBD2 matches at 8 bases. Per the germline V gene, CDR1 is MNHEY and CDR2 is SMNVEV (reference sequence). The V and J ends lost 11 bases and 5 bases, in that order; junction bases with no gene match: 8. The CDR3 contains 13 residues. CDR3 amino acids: CAAQAGAHNEQFF. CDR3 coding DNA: TGTGCCGCCCAAGCGGGGGCCCACAATGAGCAGTTCTTC.

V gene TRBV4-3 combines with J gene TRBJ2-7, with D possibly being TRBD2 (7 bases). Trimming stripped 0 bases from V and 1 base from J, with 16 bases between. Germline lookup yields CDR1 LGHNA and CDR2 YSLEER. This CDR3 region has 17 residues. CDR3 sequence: CASSQDRTGGLSYEQYF. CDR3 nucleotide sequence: TGCGCCAGCAGCCAAGATCGTACGGGGGGCCTATCCTACGAGCAGTACTTC.

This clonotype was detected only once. The CDR3 here is CASSLTLAGGPGDTQYF. The CDR3 DNA follows: TGTGCCAGCAGTTTGACACTAGCGGGAGGGCCCGGAGATACGCAGTATTTT. The chain recombines TRBV27 with TRBJ2-3; 13 positions agree with TRBD2. V shed 3 bases, J shed 5 bases, and the junction held 8 bases outside the gene matches. Per germline, CDR1 MNHEY and CDR2 SMNVEV (reference sequence). CDR3 size: 17 residues.

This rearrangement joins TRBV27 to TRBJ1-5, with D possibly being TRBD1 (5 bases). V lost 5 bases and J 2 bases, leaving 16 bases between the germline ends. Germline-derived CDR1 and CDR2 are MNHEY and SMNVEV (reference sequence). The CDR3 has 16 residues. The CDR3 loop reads CASSGPGWGGNQPQHF. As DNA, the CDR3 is TGTGCCAGCAGTGGGCCCGGATGGGGGGGCAATCAGCCCCAGCATTTT.

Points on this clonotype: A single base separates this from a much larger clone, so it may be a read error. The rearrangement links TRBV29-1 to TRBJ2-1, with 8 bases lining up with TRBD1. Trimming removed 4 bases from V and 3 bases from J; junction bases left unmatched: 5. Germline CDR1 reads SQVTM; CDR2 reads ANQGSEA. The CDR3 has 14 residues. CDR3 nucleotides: TGCAGCGTTGGAGGCAGGGGGCTCTACAATGAGCAGTTCTTC. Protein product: CSVGGRGLYNEQFF.

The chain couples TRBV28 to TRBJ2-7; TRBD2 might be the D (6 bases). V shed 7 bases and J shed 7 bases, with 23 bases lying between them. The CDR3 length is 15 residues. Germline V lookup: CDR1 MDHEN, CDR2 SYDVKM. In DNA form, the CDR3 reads TGTGCCAGCACCCTTCGTGCGGGGTTTTGGGGTGAGCAGTACTTC. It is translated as CASTLRAGFWGEQYF.

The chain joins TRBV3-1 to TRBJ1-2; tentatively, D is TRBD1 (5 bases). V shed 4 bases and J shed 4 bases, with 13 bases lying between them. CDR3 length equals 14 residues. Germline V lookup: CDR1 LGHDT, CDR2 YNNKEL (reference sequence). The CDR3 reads CASSPLTEFYGYTF. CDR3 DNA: TGTGCCAGCAGCCCGTTGACAGAATTCTATGGCTACACCTTC.

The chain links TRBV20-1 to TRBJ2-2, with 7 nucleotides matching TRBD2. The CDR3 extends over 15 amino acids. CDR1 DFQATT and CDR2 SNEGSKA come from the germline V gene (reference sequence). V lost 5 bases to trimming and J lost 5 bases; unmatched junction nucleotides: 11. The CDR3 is CSAQEPGLTTGELFF. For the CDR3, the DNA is TGCAGTGCTCAAGAACCGGGACTAACAACCGGGGAGCTGTTTTTT.